This TCR beta chain appears in the sequencing data of a study of T cells in Graves' hyperthyroidism and ophthalmopathy. V was clipped by 8 bases and J by 1 base, with 25 bases between them. CDR1 LNHNV and CDR2 YYDKDF come from the germline V gene (reference sequence). The CDR3 contains 18 residues. Regions amplified from RNA transcripts were the TCR beta CDR3 regions. The HTBI primer set served for first-round RT-PCR of the TCR CDR3. Using its own MiXCR run on the multiplex PCR reads, TCRdb lists one record per CDR3 protein. The profile covers around 530,000 distinct CDR3 sequences, with 17% appearing a single time and roughly a sixth taken by the ten largest.

The source material was blood. This clonotype was obtained from a woman aged 18-35 years with Graves' ophthalmopathy. The chain couples TRBV15 to TRBJ2-3, with D perhaps TRBD1 (6 bases). CDR3 residues: CATAKTKTQGYRTDTQYF. The CDR3 nucleotides read TGTGCCACCGCCAAAACCAAAACACAGGGATATCGCACAGATACGCAGTATTTT.